This T cell receptor (beta chain) appears in the sequencing data of a study of T-cell memory formation after mild COVID-19. Study-level points and caveats: Researchers could not confirm that second-wave clones peaking on day 37 targeted SARS-CoV-2. Clones shrinking from day 15 to 85 showed even CD4/CD8 mixes; later expanders tilted CD4+.

TCRdb redid the calling of the 5' RACE reads with MiXCR, one entry per CDR3 protein. This sample carries over 450,000 distinct CDR3 sequences, just over 20% of them seen once, and the ten largest clones take roughly an eighth. As concerns this clonotype: Its antigen is not known.

The CDR3 length is 15 residues. Germline V CDR1 and CDR2: DFQATT, SNEGSKA (reference sequence). V trimming: 0 bases; J trimming: 0 bases; junction bases outside the gene matches: 5. The clonotype originates from an adult woman who had mild COVID-19 (a few samples of this study predate the infection). Cell type and time point are not known. Sequenced material: PBMCs or a T cell subset sorted from them (not recorded which). The gene calls are TRBV20-1 and TRBJ2-7; 7 bases line up with TRBD1. CDR3 sequence reads: CSARELGQRSYEQYF. The CDR3 DNA sequence: TGCAGTGCTAGAGAGTTGGGACAGCGCTCCTACGAGCAGTACTTC.